This T cell receptor beta chain originates from a study of somatic mutations in cytotoxic T cells in rheumatoid arthritis listed by TCRdb under 2017. Some background on the complete study: Patient peripheral blood (less than 31 ml EDTA) was drawn right after diagnosis and before any treatment started. Patients and controls did not essentially differ in median age, which was nearly identical between the groups. For roughly 63 rheumatoid arthritis patients and some 21 healthy controls, TCRB deep sequencing was carried out. The study asked whether expanded CD8+ T-cell clones in newly diagnosed, untreated rheumatoid arthritis carry somatic mutations, and used TCRB deep sequencing to characterize clonality. Sorted V beta1+ cells also underwent TCRB sequencing, and some V beta antibody-stained T-cell populations were flow-sorted at nearly 100% purity on a FACSAria II or Sony SH800.

Only a few counts were recorded for this clone. Its antigen is currently not known. Qualities for individual bases were not recorded, and no much larger clone is one base off. The germline V gene supplies CDR1 LGHNA and CDR2 YNFKEQ. Cut back by 0 bases and 0 bases, the V and J ends lie 6 bases apart. Counted from cysteine to phenylalanine, this CDR3 has 16 amino acids. The CDR3 DNA has 48 bases and is translated from base 1. What the work shows at the level of the full study, not this receptor alone: It was unknown which antigens the expanded CD8+ clones targeted, and their absence from virus-specific databases did not exclude viral specificity. There was no significant difference in CD8+ T-cell clonality between rheumatoid arthritis patients and age-matched healthy controls. The slight underrepresentation of TRBV07 in patients was not corrected for multiple comparisons. An increase of CD8+ clonality with age was seen in patients (Spearman r ≈ 0.49) but not in healthy controls. The largest CD8+ clone made up more than 20% of CD8+ cells in about an eighth of the roughly 65 patients, and blood and synovial fluid shared several identical CD8+ TCRB sequences.

On an AutoMACS, CD4+ and CD8+ cells were isolated via positive magnetic bead selection, and their purity was verified by flow cytometry. Initial screening for clonal expansions relied on flow cytometry with a TCR V beta antibody panel, after which sorted CD8+ fractions underwent TCRB deep sequencing for characterization. Peripheral blood mononuclear cells were isolated by Ficoll-Paque PLUS density gradient separation. DNA was extracted from CD4-enriched, CD8-enriched or PBMC samples with Nucleospin Tissue or Tissue XS kits and quantified with a Qubit 2.0 fluorometer. Sequencing of TCRB CDR3 was done on genomic DNA with the immunoSEQ assay. From the authors' description of their analysis: Patient CD8+ clones larger than 1% were compared against published virus-specific TCRB sequences, and only a few matched. The analyses included only productive TCRB rearrangements. A clone was defined by a unique TCRB CDR3 sequence, and clonality was computed as a productive clonality index based on Shannon entropy. Repertoire overlap between two samples was calculated from the template counts of each clone relative to total templates per sample. Flow cytometry-measured V-gene usage correlated with V-gene usage from TCRB sequencing, with a Spearman r of 0.55 to 0.7. TCRdb limited this immuneACCESS table to in-frame rearrangements with V and J called. A share of clones is missing; checked studies link under half to unresolved V genes, and the rest is unexplained. V, J and clone size derive from that table, while D and trimming were established from the DNA sequence. Recorded for this sample are about 10,000 clones; over 75% of them occurred a single time. The top ten constitute 12% of the sample.

The rearranged chain carries TRBV4-2 and TRBJ2-6; the D gene is unclear. This clonotype was obtained from an adult with rheumatoid arthritis. Specimen: CD8+ T cells sorted from blood. The bases are TGTGCCAGCAGCCAAGAGGAAACCTCTGGGGCCAACGTCCTGACTTTC. Translated, this gives CASSQEETSGANVLTF.